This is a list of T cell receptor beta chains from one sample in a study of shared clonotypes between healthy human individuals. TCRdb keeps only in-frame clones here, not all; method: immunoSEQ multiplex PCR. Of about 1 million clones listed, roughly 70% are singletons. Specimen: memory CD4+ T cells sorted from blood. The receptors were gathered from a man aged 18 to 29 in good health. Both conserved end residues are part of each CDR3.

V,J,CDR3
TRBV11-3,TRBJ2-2,CASRQGNTGELFF
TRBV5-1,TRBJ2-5,CATRTAGAGGETQYF
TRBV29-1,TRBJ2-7,CSVAVGYEQYF
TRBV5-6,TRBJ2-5,CASSSVQGAETQYF
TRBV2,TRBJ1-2,CASGTAYGYTF
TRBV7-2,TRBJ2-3,CASSLQQSTDTQYF
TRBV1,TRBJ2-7,CTSSQSVDRDTSYEQYF
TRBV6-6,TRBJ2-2,CASSNGRNTGELFF
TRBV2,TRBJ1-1,CASKFAWTGDTEAFF
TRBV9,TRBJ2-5,CASSVDGGETQYF